This T cell receptor beta chain emerged from a study of blood T cells in healthy people across ages. Study-level findings and limits: Since the PBMCs were unsorted, naive and antigen-experienced cells could not be conclusively compared. Long-lived donors had more naive CD4+ cells and higher diversity than aged donors.

A sample-barcoded 5' primer and a J-beta primer mix were used in a second PCR of about 7 to 12 cycles. One entry per CDR3 protein results from TCRdb running MiXCR on the 5' RACE reads. Here the sample spans 790,000 or so distinct CDR3 sequences, approximately 60% being singletons. For this clonotype: What it binds is not known.

Deletions cut 0 bases from V and 8 bases from J, with 4 bases between. Germline V gene sequence: CDR1 LGHDT, CDR2 YNNKEL (reference sequence). The CDR3 loop spans 11 amino acids. The chain combines TRBV3-1 with TRBJ1-2; no reliable D call. This receptor was identified in a man aged 35-49 years in good health. The sequencing sample was made of blood. In DNA, the CDR3 is TGTGCCAGCAGCCAAGAAGCAGGCTACACCTTC. Amino acid sequence: CASSQEAGYTF.